This T cell receptor (beta chain) was identified during a study of blood T cell repertoires in COVID-19. Looking at the study overall: The United States, Italy and Spain provided the acute and convalescent COVID-19 samples. The analysed material was cDNA or gDNA that came from T cells, B-cell-depleted T cells, or PBMCs.

CDR1 and CDR2 (germline): MNHEY, SVGAGI. Germline trimming cut 5 bases from V and 9 bases from J; bases unmatched to any gene: 7. The CDR3 sequence is 15 residues long. Per the original methods: How many nucleated cells were present was estimated from reference gene primer amplification. The repertoire was sequenced with immunoSEQ multiplex PCR; TCRdb's copy has only in-frame clones and lacks some. The DNA was the basis for D and trimming; V, J and clone size are from that table. The sample holds about 120,000 clones, 88% seen once. The V and J genes are TRBV6-5 and TRBJ2-1; 13 bases are shared with TRBD2. Sample: peripheral blood. The sequence was collected from a woman in her forties or fifties with acute or convalescent COVID-19. CDR3 DNA sequence: TGTGCCAGCAGTCAGGGACTAGCGGGGAACCGTGAGCAGTTCTTC. Translating it yields CASSQGLAGNREQFF.